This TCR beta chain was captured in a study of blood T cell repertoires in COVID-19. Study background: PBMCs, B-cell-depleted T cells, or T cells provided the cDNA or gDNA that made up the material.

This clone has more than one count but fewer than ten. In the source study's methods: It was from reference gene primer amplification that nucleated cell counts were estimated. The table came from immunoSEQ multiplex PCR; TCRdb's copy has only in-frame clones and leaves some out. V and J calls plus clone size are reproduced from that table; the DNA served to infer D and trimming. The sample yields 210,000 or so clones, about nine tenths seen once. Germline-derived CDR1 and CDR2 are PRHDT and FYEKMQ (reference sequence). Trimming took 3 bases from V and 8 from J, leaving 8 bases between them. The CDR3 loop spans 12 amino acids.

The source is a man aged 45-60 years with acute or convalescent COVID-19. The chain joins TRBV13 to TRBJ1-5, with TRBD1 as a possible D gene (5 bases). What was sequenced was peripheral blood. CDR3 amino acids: CASSFLGEPQHF. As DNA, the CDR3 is TGTGCCAGCAGCTTCCTAGGGGAGCCCCAGCATTTT.